What follows describes a single TCR beta chain. The antigen is undetermined. The V gene end was trimmed by 0 bases and the J gene end by 5 bases; junction bases not matched to a gene: 4. Germline CDR1 is SGHRS and CDR2 is YFSETQ. This CDR3 is built from 15 residues. The sample originates from a study of Ad26.COV2.S vaccination and SARS-CoV-2 variants. Study as a whole: In the study, Ad26.COV2.S was injected intramuscularly once, or twice 56 days apart.

Treatment meaning: around 19 received Ad26.COV2.S at low or high dose, single or two shots; five or six received placebo; per-sample allocation not given. Specimens were obtained on day 63 following the first vaccine or placebo injection. Boston hosted the donor, who was an adult aged 18-55 years. TCRdb keeps only in-frame clones here, not all; method: immunoSEQ multiplex PCR. The data show approximately 300,000 clones, with 70% to 90% seen just once and 1.5% to 2.5% held by the top ten. Study findings and constraints: Spike-specific TCR breadth in vaccine recipients exceeded that seen in placebo recipients.

The starting material was peripheral blood, obtained in a trial of Ad26.COV2.S vaccine versus placebo. This receptor was identified in a person aged 18-65 years who received the Ad26.COV2.S COVID-19 vaccine or a placebo. The rearrangement links TRBV5-1 to TRBJ1-4; 7 bases fit TRBD1. CDR3 DNA: TGCGCCAGCAGCTTGGCGGGACAGTTAAATGAAAAACTGTTTTTT. Translation gives CASSLAGQLNEKLFF. Based on the CDR3 plus reference TRBV5-1 and TRBJ1-4, the full variable domain is KAGVTQTPRYLIKTRGQQVTLSCSPISGHRSVSWYQQTPGQGLQFLFEYFSETQRNKGNFPGRFSGRQFSNSRSEMNVSTLELGDSALYLCASSLAGQLNEKLFFGSGTQLSVL.